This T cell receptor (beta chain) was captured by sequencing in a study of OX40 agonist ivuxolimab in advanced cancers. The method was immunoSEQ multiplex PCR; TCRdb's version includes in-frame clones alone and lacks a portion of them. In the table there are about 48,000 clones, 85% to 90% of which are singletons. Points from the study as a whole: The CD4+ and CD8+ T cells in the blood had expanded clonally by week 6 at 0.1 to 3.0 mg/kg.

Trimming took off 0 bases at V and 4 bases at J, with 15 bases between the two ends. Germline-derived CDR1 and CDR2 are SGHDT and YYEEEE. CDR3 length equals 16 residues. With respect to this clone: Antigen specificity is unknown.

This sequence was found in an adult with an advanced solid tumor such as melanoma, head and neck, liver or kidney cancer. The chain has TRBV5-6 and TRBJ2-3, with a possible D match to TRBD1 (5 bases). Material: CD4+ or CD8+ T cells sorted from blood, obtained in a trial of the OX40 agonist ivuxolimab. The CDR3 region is CASSLALGGAADTQYF. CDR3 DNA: TGTGCCAGCAGCTTGGCTTTAGGTGGGGCGGCAGATACGCAGTATTTT. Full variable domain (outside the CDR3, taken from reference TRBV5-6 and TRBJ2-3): DAGVTQSPTHLIKTRGQQVTLRCSPKSGHDTVSWYQQALGQGPQFIFQYYEEEERQRGNFPDRFSGHQFPNYSSELNVNALLLGDSALYLCASSLALGGAADTQYFGPGTRLTVL.